This T cell receptor beta chain was found in a study of control samples from healthy donors and cancer patients. The protocol was immunoSEQ multiplex PCR, while the TCRdb copy is restricted to in-frame clones and leaves out a portion. This sample yields about 120,000 clones, of which 90% to 95% are seen a single time; 6% to 8.5% belongs to the top ten. The sequence was collected from a woman aged 18-29 years in good health. Sequencing was carried out using blood.

CDR3 loop: CASSPAGPSGYTF. The DNA of the CDR3 is TGTGCCAGCAGCCCCGCGGGCCCTAGTGGCTACACCTTC. The chain employs TRBV2 and TRBJ1-2; no clear D. The length of the CDR3 is 13 residues. In germline, CDR1 is SNHLY, CDR2 FYNNEI. V lost 6 bases, J lost 7 bases, and 15 bases lay in between.